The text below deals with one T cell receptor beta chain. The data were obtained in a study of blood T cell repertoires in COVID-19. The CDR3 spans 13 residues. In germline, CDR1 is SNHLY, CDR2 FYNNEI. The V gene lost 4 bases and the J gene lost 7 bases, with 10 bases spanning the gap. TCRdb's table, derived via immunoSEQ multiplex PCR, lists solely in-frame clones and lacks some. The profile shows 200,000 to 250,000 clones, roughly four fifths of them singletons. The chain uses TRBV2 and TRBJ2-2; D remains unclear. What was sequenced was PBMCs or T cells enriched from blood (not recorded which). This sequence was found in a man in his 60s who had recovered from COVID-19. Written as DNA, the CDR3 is TGTGCCAGCAGTGTAGTGGCGGACGGGGAGCTGTTTTTT. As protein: CASSVVADGELFF.